This TCR beta chain was captured in a study of control samples from healthy donors and cancer patients (dated by TCRdb to between 2020 and 2021). With respect to this clone: The specificity of this receptor is unknown. Base qualities are not recorded, but no much larger clone differs from it by a single base.

Library generation was performed with the immunoSEQ multiplex PCR assay. TCRdb limited this immuneACCESS table to in-frame rearrangements with V and J called. A share of clones is missing; checked studies link under half to unresolved V genes, and the rest is unexplained. The sample yields about 76,000 clones; roughly 89% were counted once. Of the sample, 8% to 10% falls within the top ten clones. For CDR1 and CDR2, the germline V gene lists SGHRS and YFSETQ. The CDR3 runs 14 amino acids, cysteine and phenylalanine included. Only the CDR3 part of the read is kept: 42 bases, read in frame from the first base. V gives up 4 bases and J gives up 0 bases, and the segment between their germline ends measures 10 bases.

This receptor chain uses TRBV5-1 and TRBJ1-1; TRBD1 is possibly the D segment (5 matching bases). What was sequenced was PBMCs. The sequence came from a woman aged 45-60 years with colorectal cancer. The nucleotide sequence is given as TGCGCCAGCAGCCTAGGGGTGATGAACACTGAAGCTTTCTTT. This sequence encodes CASSLGVMNTEAFF.